Listed below are T cell receptor beta chains from one sample, sequenced in a study of PD-1 and CTLA-4 blockade in melanoma. Sequenced by immunoSEQ multiplex PCR; TCRdb stores in-frame clones only, minus some. Counted here are fewer than 35,000 clones, about 85% occurring once; the ten biggest clones make up 6% to 7%. The sample was CD8+ T cells from peripheral blood, taken from a patient given anti-PD-1 treatment. The receptor set was obtained from a human donor with melanoma. The CDR3 runs from the conserved cysteine through the conserved F or W. The D gene is left open where the match is weak. The listing skips clone size in some rows; elsewhere it reads once, few, many or a size class.

TRBV2,TRBJ2-2,few,-,CASSVPRGVEANTGELFF,TGTGCCAGCAGTGTTCCCAGGGGGGTGGAAGCTAACACCGGGGAGCTGTTTTTT
TRBV9,TRBJ1-1,-,-,CASSVGRVGTEAFF,TGTGCCAGCAGCGTAGGCAGGGTGGGGACTGAAGCTTTCTTT
TRBV5-1,TRBJ2-1,-,TRBD2,CASSAGAGGYNEQFF,TGCGCCAGCAGCGCCGGAGCGGGGGGGTACAATGAGCAGTTCTTC
TRBV2,TRBJ2-1,-,-,CASSATGYNEQFF,TGTGCCAGCAGTGCGACAGGATACAATGAGCAGTTCTTC
TRBV7-9,TRBJ1-2,-,-,CASSRGAAYGYTF,TGTGCCAGCAGCCGAGGGGCAGCTTATGGCTACACCTTC
TRBV12-3/TRBV12-4,TRBJ2-4,-,TRBD2,CASTPISGGPQYF,TGTGCCAGCACCCCTATTAGCGGGGGGCCTCAGTACTTC
TRBV7-3,TRBJ2-4,-,TRBD2,CASSHSGGSDIQYF,TGTGCCAGCAGCCACAGCGGGGGGTCGGACATTCAGTACTTC
TRBV6-1,TRBJ1-1,-,-,CASSEAGDVGVLTEAFF,TGTGCCAGCAGTGAAGCGGGGGACGTGGGTGTATTAACTGAAGCTTTCTTT
TRBV28,TRBJ1-5,-,-,CASSLRQGSQPQHF,TGTGCCAGCAGTTTAAGGCAGGGGAGTCAGCCCCAGCATTTT
TRBV29-1,TRBJ2-7,few,-,CSVPWRGEQYF,TGCAGCGTCCCGTGGAGGGGCGAGCAGTACTTC
TRBV14,TRBJ1-1,-,-,CASSQDLRGQGLNTEAFF,TGTGCCAGCAGCCAAGATCTTCGCGGCCAAGGGCTGAACACTGAAGCTTTCTTT
TRBV15,TRBJ2-3,-,TRBD1,CATSRDRGTGDSPADTQYF,TGTGCCACCAGCAGAGATAGGGGAACAGGGGATTCCCCTGCAGATACGCAGTATTTT
TRBV3-1/TRBV3-2,TRBJ2-5,-,-,CASSQDLADQETQYF,TGTGCCAGCAGCCAAGATTTAGCGGACCAAGAGACCCAGTACTTC
TRBV3-1/TRBV3-2,TRBJ1-2,-,-,CASSQDNSVDYGYTF,TGTGCCAGCAGCCAAGATAACAGCGTGGACTATGGCTACACCTTC
TRBV19,TRBJ1-6,-,-,CASSPGHDQGFNSPLHF,TGTGCCAGTAGTCCCGGACACGATCAAGGTTTTAATTCACCCCTCCACTTT
TRBV19,TRBJ1-5,-,TRBD1,CASRWGGQGALSNQPQHF,TGTGCCAGTAGATGGGGCGGACAGGGGGCTTTGAGCAATCAGCCCCAGCATTTT
TRBV6-5,TRBJ1-4,-,-,CATGHGATNEKLFF,TGTGCCACCGGACATGGGGCAACTAATGAAAAACTGTTTTTT
TRBV30,TRBJ2-2,few,TRBD1,CAWRHRTPHDRAIMTGELFF,TGTGCCTGGAGACACCGGACCCCGCACGACAGGGCGATAATGACCGGGGAGCTGTTTTTT
TRBV27,TRBJ1-1,-,-,CASSFLGTNTEAFF,TGTGCCAGCAGTTTCCTGGGAACTAACACTGAAGCTTTCTTT
TRBV28,TRBJ2-2,-,-,CASSLSPASNTGELFF,TGTGCCAGCAGTTTATCGCCGGCCTCGAACACCGGGGAGCTGTTTTTT
TRBV28,TRBJ2-7,-,-,CASSLSGEQYF,TGTGCCAGCAGTTTAAGCGGCGAGCAGTACTTC
TRBV14,TRBJ1-4,-,-,CASSQRGQGNEKLFF,TGTGCCAGCAGCCAAAGAGGGCAGGGGAATGAAAAACTGTTTTTT
TRBV5-4,TRBJ2-2,-,-,CASHAPNTGELFF,TGTGCCAGCCACGCACCCAACACCGGGGAGCTGTTTTTT
TRBV9,TRBJ2-3,-,TRBD1,CASSVEDRETDTQYF,TGTGCCAGCAGCGTAGAGGACAGGGAAACAGATACGCAGTATTTT
TRBV4-1,TRBJ2-7,-,-,CASSQVSGLLSYEQYF,TGCGCCAGCAGCCAAGTGTCCGGGCTGCTGTCCTACGAGCAGTACTTC
TRBV10-3,TRBJ2-7,-,-,CAISDIDEQYF,TGTGCCATCAGTGATATTGACGAGCAGTACTTC
TRBV13,TRBJ1-2,medium-sized,-,CASSPLQGYGYTF,TGTGCCAGCAGCCCCCTACAGGGCTATGGCTACACCTTC
TRBV5-1,TRBJ2-1,-,-,CASSPRGGNEQFF,TGCGCCAGCAGCCCCCGGGGAGGCAATGAGCAGTTCTTC
TRBV30,TRBJ2-2,once,-,CAWSAYRLSGELFF,TGTGCCTGGAGTGCCTACAGGTTATCCGGGGAGCTGTTTTTT
TRBV28,TRBJ1-5,-,-,CASSTEGKNQPQHF,TGTGCCAGCAGTACGGAGGGAAAAAATCAGCCCCAGCATTTT
TRBV12-3/TRBV12-4,TRBJ1-3,-,-,CASNSGNTIYF,TGTGCCAGCAACTCTGGAAACACCATATATTTT
TRBV5-6,TRBJ1-1,-,-,CASSLGFYTEAFF,TGTGCCAGCAGCTTGGGGTTCTACACTGAAGCTTTCTTT
TRBV6-1,TRBJ1-1,-,-,CASSGHDMGLDTEAFF,TGTGCCAGCAGTGGACACGACATGGGTTTGGACACTGAAGCTTTCTTT
TRBV4-2,TRBJ2-1,-,TRBD2,CASSSTSVTYNEQFF,TGTGCCAGCAGCTCCACTAGCGTGACGTACAATGAGCAGTTCTTC
TRBV28,TRBJ1-6,-,TRBD1,CASSGQGVDSPLHF,TGTGCCAGCAGTGGACAGGGGGTTGATTCACCCCTCCACTTT
TRBV7-8,TRBJ1-1,-,-,CASSFGGPEAFF,TGTGCCAGCAGCTTCGGGGGCCCTGAAGCTTTCTTT
TRBV5-4,TRBJ1-2,-,-,CASSSLTGSGYGYTF,TGTGCCAGCAGCTCCCTGACAGGATCCGGCTATGGCTACACCTTC
TRBV24-1,TRBJ1-3,-,TRBD1,CATRGSDRVNTIYF,TGTGCCACCAGGGGGTCGGACAGGGTGAACACCATATATTTT
TRBV27,TRBJ2-2,once,-,CASSLWGRGETNTGELFF,TGTGCCAGCAGTTTATGGGGCAGGGGGGAAACGAACACCGGGGAGCTGTTTTTT
TRBV27,TRBJ1-2,-,-,CASSLTVGYGYTF,TGTGCCAGCAGTTTAACCGTGGGCTATGGCTACACCTTC
TRBV20-1,TRBJ1-5,-,-,CSASIQGRNQPQHF,TGCAGTGCTAGTATACAGGGTCGCAATCAGCCCCAGCATTTT
TRBV11-3,TRBJ2-1,-,TRBD2,CASSLGQGGGAWNEQFF,TGTGCCAGCAGCTTGGGCCAAGGCGGGGGGGCTTGGAATGAGCAGTTCTTC
TRBV5-4,TRBJ1-5,-,-,CASSTGPGNQPQHF,TGTGCCAGCAGCACGGGACCGGGCAATCAGCCCCAGCATTTT
TRBV10-3,TRBJ1-2,-,TRBD1,CAISEGWDRTYGYTF,TGTGCCATCAGTGAGGGCTGGGACAGAACCTATGGCTACACCTTC
TRBV24-1,TRBJ1-2,-,TRBD1,CATSAPHDDRGEEGYTF,TGTGCCACCAGTGCCCCCCACGATGACAGGGGAGAGGAAGGCTACACCTTC
TRBV27,TRBJ1-5,-,TRBD1,CASSGTGDQPQHF,TGTGCCAGCAGCGGGACAGGAGATCAGCCCCAGCATTTT